This T cell receptor beta chain was documented in a study of T cell responses to AZD1222 COVID-19 vaccine. This CDR3 has 18 amino acids. CDR1 and CDR2 (germline): LGHDT, YNNKEL (reference sequence). J lost 7 bases, V lost 5 bases, and 13 bases had no gene match. Regarding the study as a whole: Nearly half of spike-specific TCRs reportedly go after variant regions that carry no mutations. The repertoires were collected only after the peak T cell response. Clonal diversity was possibly underestimated, and the donors were mostly white British, with more females. Regions 160-218 and 743-854 held dominance among vaccine-associated CD4 TCRs, which spanned spike.

The table came from immunoSEQ multiplex PCR; TCRdb's copy has only in-frame clones and leaves some out. The sample lists tens of thousands of clones, about nine tenths occurring once. This clone has a handful of counts. The antigen is unknown. J is TRBJ2-5 and V is TRBV3-1 (or the pseudogene TRBV3-2), with 16 bases identical to TRBD2. The sequencing here drew on peripheral blood, taken on day 0 of AZD1222 vaccination. The clonotype originates from an adult in good health. For the CDR3, the DNA is TGTGCCAGCAGCGCCATCGGGACTAGCGGGAGGGCCAGGGGGACCCAGTACTTC. Protein product: CASSAIGTSGRARGTQYF.